This T cell receptor beta chain was observed in a study of graft-versus-host responses after intestinal transplantation (dated by TCRdb to about 2021). Broadly, across the study: The transplants that recipients got were multivisceral, liver-intestinal, or isolated intestinal. To identify alloreactive clones, pre-transplant mixed lymphocyte reaction products were sequenced and then compared with unstimulated pre-transplant donor and recipient T cells. Rather than going through the commercial service, samples from three later patients were sequenced in-house on an Illumina MiSeq and processed with MiXCR. The cohort enrolled about two dozen intestinal transplant recipients, one of whom was a retransplant, and a few patients without pretransplant specimens were excluded. A peak of at least 4% donor T cells among recipient peripheral blood mononuclear cells was the definition used for donor T cell macrochimerism. Graft-versus-host and host-versus-graft alloreactive T cell clones were tracked in the graft, circulation and bone marrow after intestinal transplantation using bulk TCR-beta CDR3 sequencing. Anti-thymocyte globulin induction was given to all recipients, followed by maintenance tacrolimus and steroids for approximately 3 years. Broad study findings and their caveats: GvH clones were detected in recipient bone marrow, and some of these GvH clones were observed earlier in ileal mucosa or blood, consistent with an intestinal mucosal origin. Conclusions were limited by the relatively low number and heterogeneity of intestinal transplant patients. Patients with donor T cell macrochimerism had high GvH to HvG T cell clonal ratios in their allografts. Early after transplant, peak levels of circulating GvH clones were found to be associated with declines in HvG clones.

This clone was picked up one time. There is no known antigen for this receptor. No quality values exist for individual bases; no much larger clone is one base distant. To isolate intraepithelial and lamina propria lymphocytes from graft specimens, dithiothreitol, EDTA incubations and collagenase D digestion were used. Bulk TCR-beta sequencing was performed on serial intestinal graft biopsy specimens collected as late as 600 days after transplant. The method behind the library was the immunoSEQ multiplex PCR assay. High-throughput TCR-beta CDR3 sequencing of genomic DNA from most patients was performed by Adaptive Biotechnologies. Turning to the authors' computational methods: TCR sequencing data were retrieved from Adaptive's ImmunoSEQ software for around 19 patients, whereas a few other patients were processed with MiXCR and VDJtools. Because the origin of CDR3 nucleotide sequences shared between donor and recipient could not be assigned, those sequences were removed. To be classed as alloreactive, a clone needed at least 2-fold expansion over unstimulated cells and a minimum CFSE-low frequency of 0.002% (template counts) or 0.001% (read counts). Clones detected in sequenced pre-transplant spleen, lymph node, or MLR CFSE-low populations of the donor or recipient were defined as mappable. Cumulative frequency of alloreactive clones was calculated as a percentage of all sequences weighted by copy number. TCRdb's version of the immuneACCESS table is confined to in-frame rearrangements and falls short of the full clone set. An unresolved V gene accounts for under half of the shortfall where checked; the remainder is of unknown origin. The DNA was the basis for D and trimming; V, J and clone size are from that table. The sample contains about 18,000 clones, approximately 80% of them found a single time. Clones ranked in the top ten supply roughly 5% of the sample.

The TCR originated in a human patient who received an intestinal transplant, so some T cells may come from the graft donor. This sample comprised ileum tissue, obtained 17 days after transplant.

The CDR3 region has the sequence CASSASLVETQYF. The sequence in DNA is TGTGCCAGCAGCGCCTCCCTCGTCGAGACCCAGTACTTC. The rearrangement joined TRBV9 to TRBJ2-5; confidence is insufficient to name the D gene. Inclusive of the bounding cysteine and phenylalanine, the CDR3 is 13 residues long. Only the CDR3 part of the read is kept: 39 bases, read in frame from the first base. Trimming removed 3 bases from V and 5 bases from J, leaving 11 bases between the germline ends. For CDR1 and CDR2, the germline V gene lists SGDLS and YYNGEE.